A single sample is the source of the 16 T cell receptor beta chains below, sequenced in a study of blood T cell repertoires in COVID-19. Assay used: immunoSEQ multiplex PCR; TCRdb lists only in-frame clones, some missing. This repertoire shows 100,000 to 150,000 clones, approximately 84% found once; its top ten account for 17%. Material: peripheral blood. The receptors shown here come from a woman aged 80 or over with acute or convalescent COVID-19.

The V call is TRBV1, the J call TRBJ2-7; the table's D call of TRBD2 was not tested on the DNA. TRBV1 corresponds to a pseudogene. The CDR3 contains 11 residues. CDR3 in DNA: TGCACCAGCAGCCAAGATCGCGCCTCGGGCTTC. Translated: CTSSQDRASGF.

This clone came up a few times. The chain recombines TRBV7-9 with TRBJ1-3; TRBD1 might be the D (6 bases). The CDR3 covers 15 residues. CDR1 and CDR2 from the germline V gene are SEHNR and FQNEAQ (reference sequence). The V end was cut by 5 bases, the J end by 2 bases, with 13 bases between. This CDR3 reads CASSQRQDTGNTIYF. The CDR3 DNA follows: TGTGCCAGCAGCCAACGACAGGACACTGGAAACACCATATATTTT.

In nucleotides, the CDR3 is TGTGCCAGCAGCGCGACTAGCGGGATTTACGAGCAGTACTTC. Its protein is CASSATSGIYEQYF. The chain employs TRBV9 and TRBJ2-7, with 11 bases lining up with TRBD2. V was clipped by 3 bases and J by 4 bases; unmatched bases: 3. Germline CDR1 and CDR2: SGDLS and YYNGEE. This CDR3 contains 14 residues.

This sequence joins TRBV29-1 and TRBJ1-5; no clear D gene. Looked up from germline, CDR1 is SQVTM and CDR2 is ANQGSEA. The length of the CDR3 is 13 residues. Deletions cut 2 bases from V and 4 bases from J, with 9 bases between. The CDR3 DNA reads TGCAGCGTTGAATGGGCTGAGAATCAGCCCCAGCATTTT. Amino acids: CSVEWAENQPQHF.

The V call is TRBV18, the J call TRBJ1-1, with D perhaps TRBD1 (6 bases). Germline CDR1 and CDR2: KGHSH and LQKENI. The ends were cut back, 4 bases at V and 2 bases at J, with 11 bases in the middle. The CDR3 has 14 residues. The CDR3 DNA sequence: TGTGCCAGCTCACTACGACAGGACAACACTGAAGCTTTCTTT. It is translated as CASSLRQDNTEAFF.

The rearrangement links TRBV14 to TRBJ2-5; TRBD2 agrees at 10 bases. Germline loops: CDR1 SGHDN, CDR2 FVKESK. The V segment lost 0 bases and the J segment 4 bases; nucleotides outside the gene matches: 5. The CDR3 runs to 16 residues. DNA for the CDR3: TGTGCCAGCAGCCAAGAGGAAGTAGCGGGAGGAGAGACCCAGTACTTC. Encoded protein: CASSQEEVAGGETQYF.

This chain connects TRBV18 to TRBJ2-3; 16 bases agree with TRBD2. V shed 4 bases and J 3 bases; nucleotides not matched to a gene: 7. Germline CDR1 and CDR2: KGHSH and LQKENI. The CDR3 consists of 18 residues. The DNA for the CDR3 is TGTGCCAGCTCACACGCTGGGACTAGCGGGGGGGCTACAGATACGCAGTATTTT. It yields the protein CASSHAGTSGGATDTQYF.

The J gene is TRBJ2-4, the V gene TRBV7-2, with TRBD1 matching 8 bases. The CDR3 contains 16 residues. V was clipped by 4 bases and J by 1 base; unmatched bases: 6. Looked up from germline, CDR1 is SGHTA and CDR2 is FQGNSA. Here the CDR3 reads CASSSDRVRAKNIQYF. In DNA, the CDR3 is TGTGCCAGCAGCTCGGACAGGGTGAGGGCCAAAAACATTCAGTACTTC.

V is TRBV7-2 and J is TRBJ2-5; 7 nucleotides agree with TRBD1. V shed 4 bases and J 1 base; nucleotides not matched to a gene: 3. Germline CDR1 reads SGHTA; CDR2 reads FQGNSA. CDR3 length: 14 amino acids. This CDR3 reads CASSWAGGQETQYF. Here the CDR3 DNA reads TGTGCCAGCAGCTGGGCAGGGGGCCAAGAGACCCAGTACTTC.

The rearrangement links TRBV4-3 to TRBJ1-1, with D maybe TRBD1 (6 bases). The CDR3 is 14 amino acids. V lost 0 bases to trimming and J lost 8 bases, with 13 bases between them. From germline, CDR1 is LGHNA and CDR2 YSLEER. As DNA, the CDR3 is TGCGCCAGCAGCCAAGAATCAAGACAGGTAGAAGCTTTCTTT. This translates into CASSQESRQVEAFF.

This chain uses TRBV5-1 with TRBJ1-1; D ambiguous. This CDR3 has 14 amino acids. Germline V lookup: CDR1 SGHRS, CDR2 YFSETQ. With 1 base removed from V and 0 bases from J, the gap between germline ends came to 7 bases. CDR3 residues: CASSLRQVNTEAFF. The CDR3 DNA sequence: TGCGCCAGCAGCTTGAGACAAGTGAACACTGAAGCTTTCTTT.

The chain is built from TRBV30 and TRBJ2-1; 7 nucleotides line up with TRBD2. The CDR3 length is 13 residues. CDR1 and CDR2 from the germline V gene are GTSNPN and SVGIG (reference sequence). J lost 8 bases, V lost 4 bases, and 8 bases had no gene match. The CDR3 DNA reads as TGTGCCTGGACGGGGGGAGTAGCCCATGAGCAGTTCTTC. Protein sequence: CAWTGGVAHEQFF.

The chain links TRBV5-1 to TRBJ2-3; TRBD2 agrees at 7 bases. Germline values: CDR1 SGHRS, CDR2 YFSETQ. The CDR3 has 16 amino acids. Germline trimming cut 2 bases from V and 0 bases from J; bases unmatched to any gene: 6. The CDR3: CASSFALSGSTDTQYF. CDR3 nucleotides: TGCGCCAGCAGCTTTGCCCTTAGCGGGAGCACAGATACGCAGTATTTT.

V usage is TRBV4-1 and J usage is TRBJ1-3, with a weak D call TRBD1 (6 bases). Germline V CDR1 and CDR2: MGHRA, YSYEKL. V was trimmed by 0 bases and J by 3 bases, leaving 18 bases between them. This CDR3 has 18 amino acids. CDR3 nucleotide sequence: TGCGCCAGCAGCCAAGATCCCAGGACAGTATCTTATGGAAACACCATATATTTT. Translating gives CASSQDPRTVSYGNTIYF.

The chain employs TRBV6-5 and TRBJ1-6, with D possibly being TRBD1 (5 bases). CDR1 is MNHEY and CDR2 is SVGAGI in the germline V gene. V dropped 6 bases and J dropped 9 bases, with 18 bases sitting between them. The CDR3 covers 15 residues. This chain's CDR3 is CASSPTDGGGSPLHF. The CDR3 DNA reads as TGTGCCAGCAGCCCCACGGACGGGGGAGGTTCACCCCTCCACTTT.

This clone appeared a single time. The V gene is TRBV6-4, the J gene TRBJ1-2; TRBD1 might be the D (5 bases). CDR1 and CDR2 from the germline V gene are MRHNA and SNTAGT. The CDR3 runs to 14 residues. With 3 bases removed from V and 1 base from J, the gap between germline ends came to 9 bases. In DNA form, the CDR3 reads TGTGCCAGCAGTGAAACGGGGGATAACTATGGCTACACCTTC. As protein: CASSETGDNYGYTF.